This T cell receptor beta chain originates from a study of T cells in Graves' hyperthyroidism and ophthalmopathy. General study points: Most expanded thyroid clonotypes above 0.001 also appeared in blood.

This clonotype was picked up a small number of times. Its specificity is not known. This CDR3 has 18 residues. Trimming took off 3 bases at V and 4 bases at J, with 24 bases between the two ends. The germline V gene encodes CDR1 KGHSH and CDR2 LQKENI. Amplification yielded TCR beta CDR3 regions, with RNA transcripts as the source. The HTBI set primed first-round TCR CDR3 RT-PCR. TCRdb reprocessed the multiplex PCR reads with MiXCR, giving one entry per CDR3 protein. Seen here are roughly 720,000 distinct CDR3 sequences, around 16% observed once, and the top ten hold around 15%. The J gene is TRBJ1-1, the V gene TRBV18; maybe TRBD1 (5 bases). The sequenced material came from blood. This clonotype was obtained from a man aged 50 to 59 with Graves' hyperthyroidism. The CDR3 bases are TGTGCCAGCTCACCCCCTGTGTGGGCCCAGGGCTTGGGCACTGAAGCTTTCTTT. Protein sequence: CASSPPVWAQGLGTEAFF.